Presented here are 25 T cell receptor beta chains from one specimen sequenced in a study of cytomegalovirus exposure and HLA in healthy donors. Both 60 Vbeta primers and 13 Jbeta primers went into the PCR. Some clones are missing from TCRdb's copy, which holds only in-frame ones; the method was immunoSEQ multiplex PCR. The table has 150,000 to 200,000 clones, approximately 82% seen once; the top ten hold roughly 7.1%. Sequencing used PBMCs. The receptors shown here come from a woman between 40 and 55 years old in good health and CMV-seropositive.

This clone showed up just a few times. V usage is TRBV28 and J usage is TRBJ1-2, with 7 bases that match TRBD1. Germline V gene data show CDR1 as MDHEN and CDR2 as SYDVKM. The CDR3 length is 13 residues. J lost 2 bases, V lost 6 bases, and 3 bases had no gene match. CDR3 sequence reads: CASSSGGNYGYTF. The CDR3 DNA reads as TGTGCCAGCAGCTCAGGGGGGAACTATGGCTACACCTTC.

The CDR3 region is CASSLTRGEGGYTF. The CDR3 nucleotides read TGTGCCAGCAGCTTAACGCGGGGGGAGGGTGGCTACACCTTC. This chain links TRBV7-3 with TRBJ1-2, with a possible D match to TRBD1 (5 bases). The germline CDR1 and CDR2 sequences are SGHTA and FQGTGA. With 0 bases removed from V and 7 bases from J, the gap between germline ends came to 12 bases. There are 14 residues in the CDR3.

This clone is a singleton in its sample. The chain employs TRBV27 and TRBJ1-5; 7 bases are a match to TRBD1. Germline V lookup: CDR1 MNHEY, CDR2 SMNVEV (reference sequence). The CDR3 totals 14 residues. The junction had 7 bases not matched to a gene; V was cut back by 5 bases and J by 6 bases. In DNA, the CDR3 is TGTGCCAGCAGTCCTCAGGGGGGTGGTCAGCCCCAGCATTTT. This encodes CASSPQGGGQPQHF.

This clone has only a few counts. The chain has TRBV5-4 and TRBJ2-2, with a possible D match to TRBD2 (6 bases). Germline V CDR1 and CDR2: SGHNT, YYREEE (reference sequence). The CDR3 has 15 amino acids. V lost 4 bases to trimming and J lost 3 bases, with 13 bases between them. The CDR3 here is CASSPGVRDTGELFF. The CDR3 DNA reads as TGTGCCAGCAGCCCGGGAGTGCGGGACACCGGGGAGCTGTTTTTT.

This chain joins TRBV25-1 and TRBJ1-4; 9 bases map to TRBD1. CDR3 length: 14 amino acids. Trimming cost V 5 bases and J 4 bases; bases outside gene matches: 2. CDR1 is MGHDK and CDR2 is SYGVNS in the germline V gene. For the CDR3, the DNA is TGTGCCAGCAGTCGGGACAGGGTTAATGAAAAACTGTTTTTT. Its translation: CASSRDRVNEKLFF. The full variable domain, rest sourced from reference TRBV25-1 and TRBJ1-4, is EADIYQTPRYLVIGTGKKITLECSQTMGHDKMYWYQQDPGMELHLIHYSYGVNSTEKGDLSSESTVSRIRTEHFPLTLESARPSHTSQYLCASSRDRVNEKLFFGSGTQLSVL.

The chain uses TRBV7-6 and TRBJ2-3; TRBD1 might be the D (6 bases). Germline loops: CDR1 SGHVS, CDR2 FNYEAQ. This CDR3 is 15 amino acids long. Trimming left V 1 base short and J 2 bases short, with 10 bases between. The CDR3 nucleotides read TGTGCCAGCAGCTTAGACGGACAGTACACAGATACGCAGTATTTT. This translates into CASSLDGQYTDTQYF.

This clone was recorded once. The J gene is TRBJ2-1, the V gene TRBV13, with 7 bases aligning to TRBD2. The CDR3 runs to 15 residues. Germline lookup yields CDR1 PRHDT and CDR2 FYEKMQ (reference sequence). With 0 bases clipped from V and 1 base from J, the junction kept 0 bases outside the gene matches. The CDR3: CASSLGLASYNEQFF. The CDR3 DNA reads TGTGCCAGCAGCTTAGGACTAGCGTCCTACAATGAGCAGTTCTTC. Supplemented by reference TRBV13 and TRBJ2-1, the full variable domain reads AAGVIQSPRHLIKEKRETATLKCYPIPRHDTVYWYQQGPGQDPQFLISFYEKMQSDKGSIPDRFSAQQFSDYHSELNMSSLELGDSALYFCASSLGLASYNEQFFGPGTRLTVL.

V and J are TRBV5-1 and TRBJ2-2, with D tentatively TRBD1 (6 bases). Germline CDR1 and CDR2: SGHRS and YFSETQ. With 4 bases removed from V and 0 bases from J, the gap between germline ends came to 10 bases. The CDR3 runs to 15 residues. The CDR3, as DNA: TGCGCCAGCAGCCCTACAGGGTCGAACACCGGGGAGCTGTTTTTT. The encoded protein is CASSPTGSNTGELFF.

The genes are TRBV19 and TRBJ1-2; D possibly corresponds to TRBD1 (5 bases). The CDR3 loop spans 19 amino acids. Germline V CDR1 and CDR2: LNHDA, SQIVND (reference sequence). V lost 3 bases and J lost 2, with 25 bases in between. CDR3 in DNA: TGTGCCAGTAGTATTGTGCTACGGTCAGGGAAGGTTGGGAACTATGGCTACACCTTC. Protein sequence: CASSIVLRSGKVGNYGYTF. Complete variable domain (other parts from reference TRBV19 and TRBJ1-2): DGGITQSPKYLFRKEGQNVTLSCEQNLNHDAMYWYRQDPGQGLRLIYYSQIVNDFQKGDIAEGYSVSREKKESFPLTVTSAQKNPTAFYLCASSIVLRSGKVGNYGYTFGSGTRLTVV.

This clone has a single count. The gene calls are TRBV11-2 and TRBJ2-7; D is possibly TRBD2 (6 bases). Looked up from germline, CDR1 is SGHAT and CDR2 is FQNNGV. V was shortened by 1 base and J by 2 bases, with 12 bases between the two germline ends. This CDR3 comprises 15 residues. CDR3 coding DNA: TGTGCCAGCAGCTTAGCGTGGAGGGGAGCCTACGAGCAGTACTTC. Translated, it gives CASSLAWRGAYEQYF. The full variable domain, with the rest looked up from reference TRBV11-2 and TRBJ2-7, is EAGVAQSPRYKIIEKRQSVAFWCNPISGHATLYWYQQILGQGPKLLIQFQNNGVVDDSQLPKDRFSAERLKGVDSTLKIQPAKLEDSAVYLCASSLAWRGAYEQYFGPGTRLTVT.

This clone was counted only a few times. The gene calls are TRBV7-2 and TRBJ2-3; D is unresolved. Germline V gene lookup returns CDR1 SGHTA and CDR2 FQGNSA. Trimming took 2 bases from V and 2 from J, leaving 14 bases between them. The CDR3 consists of 16 residues. The DNA of the CDR3 is TGTGCCAGCAGCTTAATTCGCGGATTTGACACAGATACGCAGTATTTT. Its translation: CASSLIRGFDTDTQYF.

The chain uses TRBV28 and TRBJ1-5; 7 nucleotides align to TRBD1. The trim removed 6 bases at V and 7 bases at J, leaving 12 bases unmatched. Germline assignment: CDR1 MDHEN and CDR2 SYDVKM. CDR3 length equals 15 residues. The CDR3: CASRSMDRSGQPQHF. The CDR3 region has the DNA TGTGCCAGCAGATCCATGGACAGGAGTGGCCAGCCCCAGCATTTT.

The chain is built from TRBV11-2 and TRBJ2-1; 13 nucleotides line up with TRBD2. This CDR3 is 16 amino acids long. Looked up from germline, CDR1 is SGHAT and CDR2 is FQNNGV. The J segment lost 6 bases and the V segment lost 3 bases, leaving 5 bases of the junction unmatched. The chain's CDR3 is CASSFVTSGRGNEQFF. Here the CDR3 DNA reads TGTGCCAGCAGCTTCGTTACTAGCGGGAGGGGCAATGAGCAGTTCTTC.

In its sample, this clone was seen a few times. J is TRBJ1-4 and V is TRBV7-2; TRBD1 agrees at 9 bases. V lost 2 bases to trimming and J lost 10 bases; unmatched junction nucleotides: 5. Per the germline V gene, CDR1 is SGHTA and CDR2 is FQGNSA. The CDR3 length is 14 residues. The CDR3 region has the DNA TGTGCCAGCAGCTTACCGGGACAGGGAGGAAAACTGTTTTTT. Protein product: CASSLPGQGGKLFF.

This chain uses TRBV27 with TRBJ1-2; no firm D call. The CDR3 is 13 amino acids. Germline CDR1 reads MNHEY; CDR2 reads SMNVEV (reference sequence). Trimming removed 0 bases from V and 5 bases from J, with 7 bases in between. CDR3 DNA: TGTGCCAGCAGTTTATCGGGAGGGTATGGCTACACCTTC. The encoded protein is CASSLSGGYGYTF.

The chain is built from TRBV6-6 and TRBJ1-2; 7 positions agree with TRBD1. Germline-derived CDR1 and CDR2 are MNHNY and SVGAGI (reference sequence). This CDR3 is 14 amino acids long. V lost 5 bases to trimming and J lost 6 bases; unmatched junction nucleotides: 9. CDR3 nucleotide sequence: TGTGCCAGCAGTGACCAGGGACAGCCTAATGGCTACACCTTC. Protein: CASSDQGQPNGYTF.

The genes are TRBV21-1 and TRBJ2-3; TRBD2 reflects the table's D call only, with no check against the DNA. TRBV21-1 is shown as a pseudogene. The CDR3 runs to 16 residues. For the CDR3, the DNA is TGTGCCAGCAGCGGCGCTAGCGGGAGGTACGTAGATACGCAGTATTTT. Translating it yields CASSGASGRYVDTQYF.

CDR3 DNA sequence: TGTGCCAGCCAACCTCAGGGGGACCAATATGGCTACACCTTC. This sequence encodes CASQPQGDQYGYTF. The chain links TRBV19 to TRBJ1-2; 7 bases fit TRBD1. Germline-derived CDR1 and CDR2 are LNHDA and SQIVND (reference sequence). The CDR3 extends over 14 amino acids. With 9 bases clipped from V and 5 bases from J, the junction kept 12 bases outside the gene matches.

The chain is built from TRBV29-1 and TRBJ1-1, with D possibly matching TRBD1 (6 bases). CDR1 SQVTM and CDR2 ANQGSEA come from the germline V gene. V lost 7 bases to trimming and J lost 4 bases, with 10 bases between them. The CDR3 loop spans 11 amino acids. DNA of the CDR3: TGCAGCGCAGACAGGCCCACTGAAGCTTTCTTT. This translates into CSADRPTEAFF.

The V call is TRBV5-6, the J call TRBJ2-5; 8 bases are a match to TRBD2. V was clipped by 1 base and J by 0 bases; unmatched bases: 5. This CDR3 is 16 amino acids long. Germline values: CDR1 SGHDT, CDR2 YYEEEE. In nucleotides, the CDR3 is TGTGCCAGCAGCTTGACTAGCGGAGCATACCAAGAGACCCAGTACTTC. Translating gives CASSLTSGAYQETQYF.

This chain joins TRBV7-6 and TRBJ2-6; D call uncertain. Germline loops: CDR1 SGHVS, CDR2 FNYEAQ. Trimming took off 5 bases at V and 0 bases at J, with 8 bases between the two ends. CDR3 length equals 15 residues. As DNA, the CDR3 is TGTGCCAGCAGCCCCCGGAGCTCTGGGGCCAACGTCCTGACTTTC. This sequence encodes CASSPRSSGANVLTF. Looking up the rest from reference TRBV7-6 and TRBJ2-6 gives the full variable domain: GAGVSQSPRYKVTKRGQDVALRCDPISGHVSLYWYRQALGQGPEFLTYFNYEAQQDKSGLPNDRFSAERPEGSISTLTIQRTEQRDSAMYRCASSPRSSGANVLTFGAGSRLTVL.

The V call is TRBV6-4, the J call TRBJ1-4, with 9 nucleotides matching TRBD1. V lost 7 bases to trimming and J lost 8 bases; unmatched junction nucleotides: 17. The CDR3 loop spans 17 amino acids. Germline CDR1 MRHNA, CDR2 SNTAGT. The CDR3 sequence: CASTYSRQGGLREKLFF. The CDR3 DNA is TGTGCCAGCACCTACTCCCGACAGGGGGGATTGAGGGAAAAACTGTTTTTT.

In its sample, this clone was seen a few times. The chain links TRBV7-2 to TRBJ1-2; 8 nucleotides match TRBD1. The V gene's germline CDR1 is SGHTA and CDR2 FQGNSA. J lost 6 bases, V lost 3 bases, and 9 bases had no gene match. The CDR3 totals 15 residues. The CDR3 DNA sequence: TGTGCCAGCAGCTTTGACGGACAGGGACGGGATGGCTACACCTTC. Its translation: CASSFDGQGRDGYTF.

This clone was picked up one time. The V gene is TRBV29-1, the J gene TRBJ2-1; D may be TRBD2 (5 bases). The length of the CDR3 is 14 residues. Germline loops: CDR1 SQVTM, CDR2 ANQGSEA. Trimming left V 4 bases short and J 2 bases short, with 12 bases between. The CDR3 DNA sequence: TGCAGCGTTGCTCTAGCCATCCCCTACAATGAGCAGTTCTTC. This encodes CSVALAIPYNEQFF.

V is TRBV19 and J is TRBJ2-7; 9 bases agree with TRBD1. Looked up from germline, CDR1 is LNHDA and CDR2 is SQIVND (reference sequence). The V gene end was trimmed by 11 bases and the J gene end by 2 bases; junction bases not matched to a gene: 10. This CDR3 has 14 residues. In DNA form, the CDR3 reads TGTGCCTCGCGTAGGGACAGGGAACCCTACGAGCAGTACTTC. Its translation is CASRRDREPYEQYF.